These 18 T cell receptor beta chains originate from one sample sequenced in a study of blood T cell repertoires in COVID-19. The repertoire was sequenced with immunoSEQ multiplex PCR; TCRdb's copy has only in-frame clones and lacks some. The profile shows roughly 41,000 clones, about 88% of them singletons. Sequencing was performed on peripheral blood. These receptors were obtained from a man aged 60 to 69 with active COVID-19.

This chain connects TRBV7-9 to TRBJ2-5, with TRBD1 matching 8 bases. The ends lost 5 bases at V and 4 bases at J; junction bases unmatched: 6. The CDR3 is 14 residues long. CDR1 is SEHNR, CDR2 FQNEAQ, per germline (reference sequence). The CDR3 sequence is CASSPVTGGETQYF. The CDR3 coding sequence is TGTGCCAGCAGCCCTGTCACAGGGGGAGAGACCCAGTACTTC.

J is TRBJ2-4 and V is TRBV12-5; 7 nucleotides agree with TRBD2. J was trimmed by 1 base and V by 1 base; bases with no gene match: 4. In germline, CDR1 is LGHNT, CDR2 FRNRAP. The CDR3 has 16 amino acids. The CDR3 loop reads CASGLGEGSAKNIQYF. As DNA, the CDR3 is TGTGCTAGTGGTTTGGGGGAGGGATCGGCCAAAAACATTCAGTACTTC.

This chain uses TRBV24-1 with TRBJ2-7; D is possibly TRBD1 (6 bases). The V end lost 0 bases, the J end lost 3 bases, and 11 bases lay between the germline ends. CDR1 is KGHDR, CDR2 SFDVKD, per germline. The CDR3 is 15 amino acids. The CDR3 here is CATSDLPGQHYEQYF. CDR3 nucleotide sequence: TGTGCCACCAGTGATTTGCCAGGACAGCACTACGAGCAGTACTTC.

This chain connects TRBV2 to TRBJ2-3; TRBD1 aligns across 7 bases. The CDR3 runs 15 residues. In germline, CDR1 is SNHLY, CDR2 FYNNEI. J lost 2 bases, V lost 4 bases, and 6 bases had no gene match. The DNA for the CDR3 is TGTGCCAGCAGTGTTTCGGGACAGCACACAGATACGCAGTATTTT. Translating it yields CASSVSGQHTDTQYF.

The chain employs TRBV5-1 and TRBJ1-1; a weak D match, TRBD1 (5 bases). This CDR3 is built from 14 residues. V lost 0 bases and J 1 base, leaving 7 bases between the germline ends. Germline V gives CDR1 SGHRS, CDR2 YFSETQ. CDR3 in DNA: TGCGCCAGCAGCTTGGATGGGGCGAACACTGAAGCTTTCTTT. The encoded protein is CASSLDGANTEAFF. The whole variable domain, remainder taken from reference TRBV5-1 and TRBJ1-1, is KAGVTQTPRYLIKTRGQQVTLSCSPISGHRSVSWYQQTPGQGLQFLFEYFSETQRNKGNFPGRFSGRQFSNSRSEMNVSTLELGDSALYLCASSLDGANTEAFFGQGTRLTVV.

The rearrangement joins TRBV2 to TRBJ1-5; tentative D call: TRBD1 (5 bases). The V and J ends lost 4 bases and 7 bases respectively, with 14 bases between them. This CDR3 contains 14 residues. Germline V gene lookup returns CDR1 SNHLY and CDR2 FYNNEI. The CDR3 here is CASSGRGGWQPQHF. DNA of the CDR3: TGTGCCAGCAGTGGTAGGGGAGGTTGGCAGCCCCAGCATTTT. Variable domain in full (rest from reference TRBV2 and TRBJ1-5): EPEVTQTPSHQVTQMGQEVILRCVPISNHLYFYWYRQILGQKVEFLVSFYNNEISEKSEIFDDQFSVERPDGSNFTLKIRSTKLEDSAMYFCASSGRGGWQPQHFGDGTRLSIL.

This chain connects TRBV5-1 to TRBJ1-1; D gene uncertain. Germline lookup yields CDR1 SGHRS and CDR2 YFSETQ. V lost 0 bases and J lost 5, with 17 bases in between. CDR3 length: 16 residues. The CDR3 region is CASSLDRPPTGTEAFF. CDR3 bases: TGCGCCAGCAGCTTGGATCGACCGCCTACGGGGACTGAAGCTTTCTTT.

This sequence joins TRBV18 and TRBJ2-3; D is perhaps TRBD2 (6 bases). The CDR3 totals 17 residues. Germline CDR1 KGHSH, CDR2 LQKENI. Trimming stripped 4 bases from V and 0 bases from J, with 17 bases between. The CDR3 loop reads CASSQFPGVTSTDTQYF. CDR3 nucleotides: TGTGCCAGCTCACAATTTCCGGGGGTTACTAGCACAGATACGCAGTATTTT.

V is TRBV7-9 and J is TRBJ2-7, with D possibly matching TRBD1 (5 bases). Between the trimmed V and J ends, which lost 5 bases and 2 bases, there was a span of 13 bases. Germline CDR1 SEHNR, CDR2 FQNEAQ (reference sequence). This CDR3 spans 14 amino acids. Here the CDR3 reads CASSPTVPPYEQYF. In nucleotides, the CDR3 is TGTGCCAGCAGCCCGACAGTACCCCCCTACGAGCAGTACTTC.

V usage is TRBV11-2 and J usage is TRBJ2-7; possibly TRBD2 for D (7 bases). CDR3 length equals 15 residues. V was trimmed by 7 bases and J by 6 bases, leaving 22 bases between them. Germline CDR1 and CDR2: SGHAT and FQNNGV. CDR3 protein: CASMPMAGAPGEQYF. CDR3 sequence (DNA): TGTGCCAGCATGCCTATGGCGGGGGCTCCCGGCGAGCAGTACTTC.

The DNA for the CDR3 is TGTGCCAGCAGCGTGACCGGGACTCGCTCGTATAGCACAGATACGCAGTATTTT. Protein sequence: CASSVTGTRSYSTDTQYF. The chain joins TRBV7-9 to TRBJ2-3, with a weak D call TRBD2 (6 bases). From germline, CDR1 is SEHNR and CDR2 FQNEAQ (reference sequence). The CDR3 contains 18 residues. Trimming stripped 5 bases from V and 0 bases from J, with 21 bases between.

V and J are TRBV2 and TRBJ2-4, with 7 bases identical to TRBD1. CDR1 and CDR2 (germline): SNHLY, FYNNEI. The CDR3 has 16 residues. The V and J ends lost 7 bases and 1 base, in that order; junction bases with no gene match: 10. The CDR3 region is CASTGQAIVAKNIQYF. The CDR3 DNA follows: TGTGCCAGCACAGGACAGGCCATTGTCGCCAAAAACATTCAGTACTTC.

V gene TRBV3-1 (or the pseudogene TRBV3-2) combines with J gene TRBJ2-7, with D hard to call. Germline loops: CDR1 LGHDT, CDR2 YNNKEL (reference sequence). The V end was cut by 0 bases, the J end by 6 bases, with 9 bases between. The CDR3 is 13 residues long. The CDR3 sequence: CASSQDTPSEQYF. For the CDR3, the DNA is TGTGCCAGCAGCCAAGACACCCCGAGCGAGCAGTACTTC.

V gene TRBV5-1 combines with J gene TRBJ2-5, with D perhaps matching TRBD2 (6 bases). The CDR3 sequence is 16 residues long. Between the trimmed V and J ends, which lost 1 base and 2 bases, there was a span of 15 bases. Germline assignment: CDR1 SGHRS and CDR2 YFSETQ. The CDR3 loop reads CASSLWGDSLQETQYF. CDR3 coding DNA: TGCGCCAGCAGCTTGTGGGGGGACTCGTTACAAGAGACCCAGTACTTC.

The chain is built from TRBV19 and TRBJ1-2; possibly TRBD1 for D (6 bases). The V and J ends lost 6 bases and 0 bases respectively, with 14 bases between them. The CDR3 length is 15 residues. Germline lookup yields CDR1 LNHDA and CDR2 SQIVND (reference sequence). CDR3 residues: CASSIGQGSNYGYTF. CDR3 DNA sequence: TGTGCCAGTAGCATCGGGCAGGGGTCTAACTATGGCTACACCTTC.

The chain has TRBV19 and TRBJ2-2, with 8 nucleotides matching TRBD2. The V gene end was trimmed by 8 bases and the J gene end by 7 bases; junction bases not matched to a gene: 6. Per the germline V gene, CDR1 is LNHDA and CDR2 is SQIVND (reference sequence). The CDR3 covers 13 residues. In DNA, the CDR3 is TGTGCCAGTGGGACTAGACGAGGCGGGGAGCTGTTTTTT. Translation: CASGTRRGGELFF.

The rearrangement joins TRBV18 to TRBJ1-5; D uncertain. This CDR3 comprises 15 residues. Trimming removed 2 bases at V and 0 bases at J, with 8 bases between. Germline lookup yields CDR1 KGHSH and CDR2 LQKENI. CDR3 protein: CASSPIGYSNQPQHF. In nucleotides, the CDR3 is TGTGCCAGCTCACCAATCGGGTATAGCAATCAGCCCCAGCATTTT.

This clone was seen just once. The rearrangement joins TRBV5-6 to TRBJ1-3; TRBD1 might be the D (6 bases). This CDR3 has 16 residues. With 0 bases removed from V and 2 bases from J, the gap between germline ends came to 12 bases. Germline CDR1 reads SGHDT; CDR2 reads YYEEEE. The CDR3 loop is CASSLGGGLAGNTIYF. Written as DNA, the CDR3 is TGTGCCAGCAGCTTGGGCGGGGGCTTGGCTGGAAACACCATATATTTT.